These 16 T cell receptor beta chains were all obtained from the same sample, sequenced in a study of blood T cell repertoires in COVID-19. Sequenced by immunoSEQ multiplex PCR; TCRdb stores in-frame clones only, minus some. The sample lists about 210,000 clones, 75% to 90% occurring once. Input material: peripheral blood. The receptor set was obtained from a man in his sixties with acute or convalescent COVID-19.

The chain has TRBV7-9 and TRBJ2-7, with 13 bases matching TRBD2. This CDR3 has 17 amino acids. The V gene's germline CDR1 is SEHNR and CDR2 FQNEAQ (reference sequence). The ends lost 3 bases at V and 3 bases at J; junction bases unmatched: 8. This CDR3 is CASSLGLAGSFNYEQYF. The CDR3 coding sequence is TGTGCCAGCAGCTTGGGACTAGCGGGATCCTTTAACTACGAGCAGTACTTC.

The V and J genes are TRBV6-5 and TRBJ1-2; 9 bases align to TRBD1. CDR1 MNHEY and CDR2 SVGAGI come from the germline V gene. Germline trimming cut 4 bases from V and 7 bases from J; bases unmatched to any gene: 7. This CDR3 has 14 amino acids. CDR3 nucleotide sequence: TGTGCCAGCAGTTCCTGGGACAGGGTGGGTGGCTACACCTTC. Translated: CASSSWDRVGGYTF.

V usage is TRBV27 and J usage is TRBJ2-7; D might be TRBD2 (6 bases). The CDR3 is made up of 14 amino acids. Germline CDR1 reads MNHEY; CDR2 reads SMNVEV (reference sequence). The germline V and J ends were trimmed by 7 bases and 0 bases, with 13 bases remaining between them. CDR3 DNA sequence: TGTGCCAGCAAGCCCGTAGCGGCCTCCTACGAGCAGTACTTC. Protein: CASKPVAASYEQYF.

This chain joins TRBV19 and TRBJ1-2; 12 bases are shared with TRBD1. Looked up from germline, CDR1 is LNHDA and CDR2 is SQIVND (reference sequence). V gave up 6 bases and J gave up 11 bases; unmatched junction bases: 7. The CDR3 has 13 amino acids. The CDR3, as DNA: TGTGCCAGTAGCGCCGGGACAGGGGGCTCTTACACCTTC. Translated, it gives CASSAGTGGSYTF.

DNA of the CDR3: TGTGCCATCAGTGAGTCTGACAGGAACACTGAAGCTTTCTTT. This translates into CAISESDRNTEAFF. The chain recombines TRBV10-3 with TRBJ1-1, with TRBD1 as a possible D gene (5 bases). Trimming took off 0 bases at V and 1 base at J, with 6 bases between the two ends. CDR1 is ENHRY, CDR2 SYGVKD, per germline. This CDR3 contains 14 residues.

This chain joins TRBV14 and TRBJ2-1, with 11 bases matching TRBD2. V shed 1 base, J shed 4 bases, and the junction held 6 bases outside the gene matches. The V gene's germline CDR1 is SGHDN and CDR2 FVKESK. The CDR3 contains 17 residues. In nucleotides, the CDR3 is TGTGCCAGCAGCCAAGGTCTTGCTAGCGGGAGGTACAATGAGCAGTTCTTC. This translates into CASSQGLASGRYNEQFF.

This chain uses TRBV2 with TRBJ2-3; TRBD1 matches 9 bases. Germline loops: CDR1 SNHLY, CDR2 FYNNEI. The junction had 8 bases not matched to a gene; V was cut back by 4 bases and J by 6 bases. This CDR3 comprises 15 residues. The CDR3 DNA reads as TGTGCCAGCAGTGGGGGACAGGGTGGATTCGATACGCAGTATTTT. This translates into CASSGGQGGFDTQYF. Full variable domain (remainder filled in from reference TRBV2 and TRBJ2-3): EPEVTQTPSHQVTQMGQEVILRCVPISNHLYFYWYRQILGQKVEFLVSFYNNEISEKSEIFDDQFSVERPDGSNFTLKIRSTKLEDSAMYFCASSGGQGGFDTQYFGPGTRLTVL.

The rearrangement joins TRBV29-1 to TRBJ2-3; 7 bases are shared with TRBD1. Trimming cost V 6 bases and J 1 base; bases outside gene matches: 4. Germline V CDR1 and CDR2: SQVTM, ANQGSEA. The CDR3 extends over 13 amino acids. CDR3 loop: CSVDRDGTDTQYF. CDR3 bases: TGCAGCGTCGACAGGGATGGCACAGATACGCAGTATTTT.

The genes are TRBV27 and TRBJ2-1, with 7 bases identical to TRBD2. Germline CDR1 and CDR2: MNHEY and SMNVEV (reference sequence). CDR3 size: 14 residues. V was clipped by 2 bases and J by 3 bases; unmatched bases: 1. CDR3 in amino acids: CASSLRDYYNEQFF. DNA for the CDR3: TGTGCCAGCAGTTTAAGGGACTACTACAATGAGCAGTTCTTC.

The rearrangement links TRBV4-1 to TRBJ1-4, with D maybe TRBD1 (5 bases). V was pared by 0 bases and J by 10 bases, with 15 bases between. From germline, CDR1 is MGHRA and CDR2 YSYEKL. This CDR3 spans 15 amino acids. The CDR3 DNA follows: TGCGCCAGCAGCCAAGATCGGACCATTAGGGGAAAACTGTTTTTT. This translates into CASSQDRTIRGKLFF.

A remark on this clone: The junction departs from the called germline gene at one end, perhaps through a read error. The chain couples TRBV5-1 to TRBJ1-4; D perhaps matches TRBD1 (6 bases). The CDR3 runs 12 residues. Looked up from germline, CDR1 is SGHRS and CDR2 is YFSETQ. The CDR3 spells CASRDPRDKLEF. CDR3 DNA: TGCGCCAGCAGGGACCCCCGGGACAAACTTGAGTTT.

The chain uses TRBV9 and TRBJ2-5; 7 nucleotides align to TRBD1. Trimming took 6 bases from V and 1 from J; bases not matched to a gene: 6. Germline loops: CDR1 SGDLS, CDR2 YYNGEE. This CDR3 region has 14 residues. The CDR3 sequence is CASTRGQIQETQYF. The DNA of the CDR3 is TGTGCCAGCACCAGGGGACAGATCCAAGAGACCCAGTACTTC.

CDR3 nucleotide sequence: TGCGCCAGCAGCCAAGATGGGGTTTTGGGGGGTTTCAATGGCTACACCTTC. This translates into CASSQDGVLGGFNGYTF. The chain employs TRBV4-3 and TRBJ1-2; perhaps TRBD1 as D (5 bases). The CDR3 is made up of 17 amino acids. Germline CDR1 LGHNA, CDR2 YSLEER. V lost 0 bases, J lost 6 bases, and 20 bases lay in between.

This clone has a handful of counts. The chain uses TRBV2 and TRBJ1-1, with 9 nucleotides matching TRBD1. V lost 4 bases, J lost 4 bases, and 7 bases stayed unmatched. The CDR3 is 15 residues long. Germline loops: CDR1 SNHLY, CDR2 FYNNEI. CDR3 in DNA: TGTGCCAGCAGTGTACACAGGGGGCAAAGCACTGAAGCTTTCTTT. Residues: CASSVHRGQSTEAFF.

This clone was seen a single time. The chain joins TRBV7-9 to TRBJ2-7; TRBD2 matches 10 bases. From germline, CDR1 is SEHNR and CDR2 FQNEAQ (reference sequence). The CDR3 sequence is 16 residues long. After removal of 4 bases from V and 0 bases from J, the junction contained 6 bases not matched to a gene. CDR3: CASSSLGTSVSYEQYF. The CDR3 nucleotides are TGTGCCAGCAGCTCCCTCGGGACTAGCGTCTCCTACGAGCAGTACTTC.

In this sample, this clone turned up a few times. The chain is built from TRBV9 and TRBJ1-3, with D possibly matching TRBD1 (5 bases). This CDR3 contains 17 residues. The V end lost 4 bases, the J end lost 0 bases, and 17 bases lay between the germline ends. Looked up from germline, CDR1 is SGDLS and CDR2 is YYNGEE. DNA for the CDR3: TGTGCCAGCAGCCCCCCAGGAGACAGCATCTCTGGAAACACCATATATTTT. Translated: CASSPPGDSISGNTIYF.